The rows below give T cell receptor beta chains drawn from one sample of a study of T cells in localized non-small cell lung cancer. The protocol was immunoSEQ multiplex PCR, while the TCRdb copy is restricted to in-frame clones and leaves out a portion. The repertoire holds about 52,000 clones, with around 82% as singletons. The sequences come from PBMCs, collected before any cancer treatment. The receptor source for this set is a woman aged 40 to 75 with stage II lung adenocarcinoma. The CDR3 runs from the conserved cysteine through the conserved F or W. The D gene is left open where the match is weak. Clone size is not always given. Where it is, it says once, few, many or a class for expanded clones.

d_gene	v_gene	abundance	j_gene	CDR3nt	CDR3aa
-	TRBV4-2	-	TRBJ2-4	TGTGCCAGCAGCCAAGATCTGGCTAGCGTGGCCAAAAACATTCAGTACTTC	CASSQDLASVAKNIQYF
-	TRBV6-6	-	TRBJ2-1	TGTGCCAGCAGCCCCTCCCAGCATGAGCAGTTCTTC	CASSPSQHEQFF
-	TRBV6-6	few	TRBJ2-3	TGTGCCAGCAGTTACTCTGGAGGAACCACAGATACGCAGTATTTT	CASSYSGGTTDTQYF
TRBD1	TRBV5-4	once	TRBJ2-4	TGTGCCAGCAGCCCCCCAGGGACAGCAGCCAAAAACATTCAGTACTTC	CASSPPGTAAKNIQYF
-	TRBV28	-	TRBJ2-2	TGTGCCAGCAGTTCTCCAGGGGTTGCGAACACCGGGGAGCTGTTTTTT	CASSSPGVANTGELFF
TRBD2	TRBV10-3	-	TRBJ2-2	TGTGCCATCAGAAAAAGCGGGGGGCTGAATCCAAACACCGGGGAGCTGTTTTTT	CAIRKSGGLNPNTGELFF
-	TRBV29-1	-	TRBJ1-4	TGCAGCGCCTTAGCAACTAATGAAAAACTGTTTTTT	CSALATNEKLFF
-	TRBV5-1	-	TRBJ1-1	TGCGCCAGCAGCCCCTGGCAGGGGAACACTGAAGCTTTCTTT	CASSPWQGNTEAFF
-	TRBV14	-	TRBJ1-3	TGTGCCAGCAGCCAAGTGCTGGGAAACACCATATATTTT	CASSQVLGNTIYF
-	TRBV5-4	-	TRBJ2-4	TGTGCCAGCAGCTTAGGCGGCAAAAACATTCAGTACTTC	CASSLGGKNIQYF
-	TRBV9	-	TRBJ2-2	TGTGCCAGCAGCGTAGTTGTAGGGGGCGGGGAGCTGTTTTTT	CASSVVVGGGELFF
-	TRBV18	-	TRBJ2-4	TGTGCCAGCTCACCACCTACTAGCCGGGACATTCAGTACTTC	CASSPPTSRDIQYF
-	TRBV2	-	TRBJ2-3	TGTGCCAGCAAGCTAGCCCCAGATACGCAGTATTTT	CASKLAPDTQYF
-	TRBV21-1	-	TRBJ1-5	TGTGCCAGCAGCAAAGTTTCAGGGGCTGGGAGCCAGCCCCAGCATTTT	CASSKVSGAGSQPQHF
TRBD1	TRBV4-1	-	TRBJ2-2	TGCGCCAGCAGCGGACAGGGGCTAAACACCGGGGAGCTGTTTTTT	CASSGQGLNTGELFF
TRBD1	TRBV5-1	-	TRBJ1-1	TGCGCCAGCAGCTTGGGGCAGGGGGACGCTTTCTTT	CASSLGQGDAFF
-	TRBV14	-	TRBJ2-5	TGTGCCAGCAGCCAAGGCCAGCAAGAGACCCAGTACTTC	CASSQGQQETQYF
-	TRBV6-1	once	TRBJ1-2	TGTGCCAGCAGTGAAAGTCCACTTACAGGAGCGATCTATGGCTACACCTTC	CASSESPLTGAIYGYTF
-	TRBV4-1	once	TRBJ1-1	TGCGCCAGCAGCCAAGTCACAGGGAGAACTGAAGCTTTCTTT	CASSQVTGRTEAFF
-	TRBV19	-	TRBJ1-2	TGTGCCAGTAGTATGTCGGTTAACTATGGCTACACCTTC	CASSMSVNYGYTF
-	TRBV29-1	-	TRBJ1-1	TGCAGCGTTGTTAGTATTCCCGGATCGAACACTGAAGCTTTCTTT	CSVVSIPGSNTEAFF
-	TRBV7-9	-	TRBJ1-3	TGTGCCAGCAGCTTCGAGACAGGACGCTCTGGAAACACCATATATTTT	CASSFETGRSGNTIYF
-	TRBV12-5	-	TRBJ1-6	TGTGCTAGTGGCCCCCCCGGGGCAGGGTCACCCCTCCACTTT	CASGPPGAGSPLHF
TRBD1	TRBV6-6	-	TRBJ1-1	TGTGCCAGCATCCAAACTTCAGGGGGCACTGAAGCTTTCTTT	CASIQTSGGTEAFF
TRBD1	TRBV30	once	TRBJ1-4	TGTGCCTGGGGAGGGACAGGGACGGAAAAACTGTTTTTT	CAWGGTGTEKLFF
-	TRBV5-5	-	TRBJ2-7	TGTGCCAGCAGCTTGGCTTATGGACAAGTTGGCGAGCAGTACTTC	CASSLAYGQVGEQYF
TRBD1	TRBV6-1	-	TRBJ2-7	TGTGCCAGCAGTTCCCGGGACAGGGGATACGAGCAGTACTTC	CASSSRDRGYEQYF
-	TRBV28	-	TRBJ2-3	TGTGCCAGCAGTTTACATAGGGAGCGACTAAGCACAGATACGCAGTATTTT	CASSLHRERLSTDTQYF
TRBD2	TRBV29-1	-	TRBJ2-3	TGCAGCGTTCCAGGAGGCGCTAGCGGGGGAGCCGATACGCAGTATTTT	CSVPGGASGGADTQYF
-	TRBV18	-	TRBJ1-1	TGTGCCAGCTCGCCCGCCGGGGCAACGGACGGCACTGAAGCTTTCTTT	CASSPAGATDGTEAFF
-	TRBV30	-	TRBJ2-1	TGTGCCTCCGGGGTGGGAAATGAGCAGTTCTTC	CASGVGNEQFF
-	TRBV6-1	-	TRBJ2-3	TGTGCCAGCAGGGTTTCTTGGGGCACAGATACGCAGTATTTT	CASRVSWGTDTQYF
-	TRBV19	medium-sized	TRBJ1-2	TGTGCCAGTAGTATCGTAACAGGGACGGTTGGCTACACCTTC	CASSIVTGTVGYTF
-	TRBV6-1	-	TRBJ1-2	TGTGCCAGCAGTGAATCAGTCAGGGTGGCTGGCTACACCTTC	CASSESVRVAGYTF
-	TRBV4-1	-	TRBJ1-1	TGCGCCAGCAGCTACCGGACAGATATGAACACTGAAGCTTTCTTT	CASSYRTDMNTEAFF
TRBD1	TRBV6-5	-	TRBJ1-4	TGTGCCAGCAGGACCTCCGGGACAGGGGAGGAAAAACTGTTTTTT	CASRTSGTGEEKLFF
-	TRBV2	-	TRBJ1-5	TGTGCCAGCAAACAGAGCAATCAGCCCCAGCATTTT	CASKQSNQPQHF
-	TRBV7-3	-	TRBJ2-6	TGTGCCAGCAGCCTATGGGTCCAGGGGACTGGGGCCAACGTCCTGACTTTC	CASSLWVQGTGANVLTF
TRBD1	TRBV18	-	TRBJ2-5	TGTGCCAGCTCACCAGAGACAGGGGAGGAGTACCAAGAGACCCAGTACTTC	CASSPETGEEYQETQYF
-	TRBV13	-	TRBJ2-3	TGTGCCAGCAGCTTTACTTCAGATACGCAGTATTTT	CASSFTSDTQYF
-	TRBV11-2	once	TRBJ2-1	TGTGCCAGCAGCTTATGGGGCGATGAGCAGTTCTTC	CASSLWGDEQFF
-	TRBV28	-	TRBJ2-4	TGTGCCAGCAGTTTATGGGACGGGGGCGGAAACATTCAGTACTTC	CASSLWDGGGNIQYF
-	TRBV15	-	TRBJ1-3	TGTGCCACCAGCAGTGATTTATCTGGAAACACCATATATTTT	CATSSDLSGNTIYF
-	TRBV7-2	-	TRBJ2-2	TGTGCCAGCAGCTTAGTTCCGGGGCCGAACACCGGGGAGCTGTTTTTT	CASSLVPGPNTGELFF
TRBD1	TRBV27	-	TRBJ2-2	TGTGCCAGCAGTGCCGGGACAGGGAACACCGGGGAGCTGTTTTTT	CASSAGTGNTGELFF
-	TRBV7-2	-	TRBJ1-3	TGTGCCAGCAGCTTAGCGCACGGGCCTGGAAACACCATATATTTT	CASSLAHGPGNTIYF
TRBD2	TRBV28	-	TRBJ2-1	TGTGCCAGCAGTTCCTCCCGAGCGGGGGGGCCCGATGAGCAGTTCTTC	CASSSSRAGGPDEQFF
TRBD1	TRBV2	-	TRBJ1-5	TGTGCCAGCAGTGGGGGGACAGGGGGTCAGCCCCAGCATTTT	CASSGGTGGQPQHF
-	TRBV7-2	-	TRBJ1-1	TGTGCCAGCAGCCCTCCGCTCAGGGACACTGAAGCTTTCTTT	CASSPPLRDTEAFF
TRBD1	TRBV5-1	few	TRBJ1-5	TGCGCCAGCAGCCCCGGGGACAGTGGATTCAATCAGCCCCAGCATTTT	CASSPGDSGFNQPQHF
-	TRBV30	-	TRBJ1-5	TGTGCCTGGAACCTCGGTAGCGGGACGATCAATCAGCCCCAGCATTTT	CAWNLGSGTINQPQHF
-	TRBV7-8	few	TRBJ2-7	TGTGCCAGCAGCTTACGTCGACAGGACGCCTACGAGCAGTACTTC	CASSLRRQDAYEQYF
-	TRBV29-1	few	TRBJ1-1	TGCAGCGTTGAGCGGGGACCAGAAACTGAAGCTTTCTTT	CSVERGPETEAFF
TRBD2	TRBV15	-	TRBJ2-5	TGTGCCACCAGCAGAGATCGGCGGGGGGCCAGCCAAGAGACCCAGTACTTC	CATSRDRRGASQETQYF
-	TRBV7-3	-	TRBJ2-1	TGTGCCAGCAGCCCGGGGCAGCGAGCTGAGCAGTTCTTC	CASSPGQRAEQFF
TRBD1	TRBV27	-	TRBJ2-5	TGTGCCAGCAGTTTATCCGGTGTGGCAGGGGGTGGGCAAGAGACCCAGTACTTC	CASSLSGVAGGGQETQYF
TRBD2	TRBV27	-	TRBJ2-1	TGTGCCAGCAGTCCCCCCGCCGCGGGGGTGTATGAGCAGTTCTTC	CASSPPAAGVYEQFF
-	TRBV6-1	-	TRBJ2-3	TGTGCCAGCAGTGAAGGGGGGGGCCCAGATACGCAGTATTTT	CASSEGGGPDTQYF
-	TRBV6-5	few	TRBJ1-2	TGTGCCAGCAGTTACTCGGGAGTCCAAGCAAATGGCTACACCTTC	CASSYSGVQANGYTF